This T cell receptor beta chain was captured in a study of blood T cell repertoires in COVID-19. Across the study: Researchers got acute and convalescent COVID-19 samples from the United States, Italy and Spain.

This CDR3 has 14 residues. Looked up from germline, CDR1 is MDHEN and CDR2 is SYDVKM. The V gene end was trimmed by 3 bases and the J gene end by 3 bases; junction bases not matched to a gene: 5. In the original processing: Using reference gene primer amplification, nucleated cell counts were estimated. TCRdb's copy holds only in-frame clones and misses some; the assay was immunoSEQ multiplex PCR. D and trimming were read from the DNA, whereas the V and J calls and clone size are those reported in that table. The sample has roughly 250,000 clones, almost 85% seen once. What was sequenced was peripheral blood. The sequence derives from a woman aged 80 or over with acute or convalescent COVID-19. This sequence joins TRBV28 and TRBJ2-7, with 7 bases aligning to TRBD2. CDR3 DNA: TGTGCCAGCAGTTTGCTCGGGGGGATCTACGAGCAGTACTTC. This encodes CASSLLGGIYEQYF.